This T cell receptor (beta chain) was recorded in a study of T cells in Graves' hyperthyroidism and ophthalmopathy. Study context: Peripheral blood samples were taken at initial diagnosis, prior to any treatment. Study-wide results and limits: Stable hyperthyroidism was told apart from ophthalmopathy by a model built on 13 V-J features.

The diagnostic basis comprised clinical symptoms, serum thyroxine and TRAb, thyroid ultrasound and orbital computed tomography. Using around 10 ml of fresh peripheral blood, PBMCs were prepared. For this clonotype: The antigen is not known.

This CDR3 comprises 14 residues. Trimming cost V 5 bases and J 7 bases, with 14 bases left between them. Germline V lookup: CDR1 MGHDK, CDR2 SYGVNS. RNA transcripts were the template for amplifying TCR beta CDR3 regions. TCR CDR3 regions were first amplified by RT-PCR with HTBI primers. Via MiXCR, TCRdb re-called the multiplex PCR reads, giving one row per CDR3 protein. The table has 500,000 to 700,000 distinct CDR3 sequences, around 17% seen once. The V call is TRBV25-1, the J call TRBJ2-2; maybe TRBD2 (6 bases). The clonotype was recovered from a woman aged 18-30 years with Graves' hyperthyroidism. Sequences were obtained from blood. The CDR3 bases are TGTGCCAGCAGTATCGGGACTCCGAGCGGGGAGCTGTTTTTT. Protein product: CASSIGTPSGELFF.